Following are 19 T cell receptor beta chains from one sample sequenced in a study of blood T cell repertoires in COVID-19. Using immunoSEQ multiplex PCR, the repertoire was profiled, and TCRdb retains in-frame clones only, with some absent. The sample yields a few hundred thousand clones, about 90% seen once. The specimen was PBMCs or T cells enriched from blood (not recorded which). Every receptor here comes from a woman in her twenties or thirties who had recovered from COVID-19.

This clone has just one count. This chain joins TRBV6-5 and TRBJ1-4, with 11 nucleotides matching TRBD1. Unmatched junction bases numbered 9, after V lost 7 bases and J lost 8 bases. The CDR3 contains 15 residues. The V gene's germline CDR1 is MNHEY and CDR2 SVGAGI. CDR3 protein: CASTRTGGGVEKLFF. The CDR3 bases are TGTGCCAGCACCCGGACAGGGGGCGGCGTCGAAAAACTGTTTTTT.

This sequence joins TRBV19 and TRBJ1-5; no clear D. This CDR3 is 16 amino acids long. V was clipped by 2 bases and J by 1 base, with 12 bases between them. From germline, CDR1 is LNHDA and CDR2 SQIVND (reference sequence). The CDR3 loop is CASSIIPVISNQPQHF. The CDR3, as DNA: TGTGCCAGTAGTATAATTCCAGTTATAAGCAATCAGCCCCAGCATTTT.

The chain carries TRBV6-1 and TRBJ2-3; TRBD2 matches at 8 bases. The CDR3 covers 15 residues. Germline lookup yields CDR1 MNHNS and CDR2 SASEGT. The V and J ends lost 1 base and 6 bases, in that order; junction bases with no gene match: 6. The CDR3 protein is CASSEGTGGRDTQYF. The CDR3 DNA sequence: TGTGCCAGCAGTGAAGGAACGGGGGGGCGGGATACGCAGTATTTT.

In its sample, this clone was seen once. This chain links TRBV7-9 with TRBJ1-2; the match to TRBD1 covers 8 bases. The CDR3 consists of 16 residues. With V trimmed by 5 bases and J by 9 bases, 17 bases remained unmatched. Germline V CDR1 and CDR2: SEHNR, FQNEAQ (reference sequence). The CDR3 region is CASSDRTGPAQLSYTF. CDR3 nucleotides: TGTGCCAGCAGCGACCGGACAGGGCCAGCTCAACTGAGCTACACCTTC.

The chain combines TRBV29-1 with TRBJ2-1; perhaps TRBD2 as D (6 bases). The CDR3 covers 14 residues. Trimming shortened V by 7 bases and J by 7 bases, and 20 bases separated the two germline ends. Germline lookup yields CDR1 SQVTM and CDR2 ANQGSEA. The CDR3 protein is CSGVIHPGVNEQFF. In DNA form, the CDR3 reads TGCAGCGGGGTAATACACCCGGGAGTGAATGAGCAGTTCTTC.

The rearrangement links TRBV11-2 to TRBJ2-7; maybe TRBD1 (5 bases). This CDR3 is 13 amino acids long. Trimming cost V 3 bases and J 3 bases, with 9 bases left between them. The germline CDR1 and CDR2 sequences are SGHAT and FQNNGV. The CDR3 DNA sequence: TGTGCCAGCAGCTTTCGTGACAGCTACGAGCAGTACTTC. Its translation is CASSFRDSYEQYF.

V is TRBV28 and J is TRBJ1-1; 10 bases map to TRBD1. Germline V gives CDR1 MDHEN, CDR2 SYDVKM. The ends lost 5 bases at V and 8 bases at J; junction bases unmatched: 11. The CDR3 is made up of 15 amino acids. CDR3 nucleotide sequence: TGTGCCAGCAGTCCCGGGACAGGGGTTGTAGGGGAAGCTTTCTTT. Residues: CASSPGTGVVGEAFF.

This CDR3 reads CAWSPGQGTYEQYF. For the CDR3, the DNA is TGTGCCTGGAGCCCGGGACAGGGGACCTACGAGCAGTACTTC. This rearrangement joins TRBV30 to TRBJ2-7; the match to TRBD1 covers 10 bases. CDR1 is GTSNPN, CDR2 SVGIG, per germline (reference sequence). The V gene end was trimmed by 3 bases and the J gene end by 2 bases; junction bases not matched to a gene: 4. This CDR3 is built from 14 residues.

This clone is a singleton in its sample. The gene calls are TRBV7-2 and TRBJ2-5, with D unresolved. The CDR3 runs to 11 residues. The germline V gene has CDR1 SGHTA and CDR2 FQGNSA. V lost 5 bases, J lost 2 bases, and 3 bases lay in between. The CDR3 nucleotides are TGTGCCAGCAGCCGTCAAGAGACCCAGTACTTC. Its protein is CASSRQETQYF.

The chain carries TRBV5-6 and TRBJ1-6, with a tentative D call TRBD1 (6 bases). CDR1 SGHDT and CDR2 YYEEEE come from the germline V gene. Trimming took 0 bases from V and 6 from J, leaving 16 bases between them. The CDR3 covers 17 residues. In DNA, the CDR3 is TGTGCCAGCAGCTTGGCCGACAGGCGGGTGGGTAATTCACCCCTCCACTTT. It is translated as CASSLADRRVGNSPLHF.

The chain carries TRBV6-1 and TRBJ2-1; D may be TRBD1 (6 bases). The CDR3 has 11 amino acids. V gave up 2 bases and J gave up 16 bases, with 12 bases separating them. CDR1 and CDR2 from the germline V gene are MNHNS and SASEGT. The CDR3 loop reads CASSENRVGFF. The CDR3, as DNA: TGTGCCAGCAGTGAAAACAGGGTAGGATTCTTC.

This clone was picked up one time. This chain uses TRBV6-2 or TRBV6-3 with TRBJ2-6; 7 bases line up with TRBD1. Germline V lookup: CDR1 MNHEY, CDR2 SVGEGT. The J segment lost 1 base and the V segment lost 6 bases, leaving 3 bases of the junction unmatched. CDR3 length: 15 amino acids. CDR3 residues: CASSDRASGANVLTF. CDR3 in DNA: TGTGCCAGCAGCGACAGGGCTTCTGGGGCCAACGTCCTGACTTTC.

The chain recombines TRBV3-1 (or the pseudogene TRBV3-2) with TRBJ1-6; TRBD1 agrees at 7 bases. Unmatched junction bases numbered 9, after V lost 4 bases and J lost 0 bases. Looked up from germline, CDR1 is LGHDT and CDR2 is YNNKEL (reference sequence). This CDR3 is built from 18 residues. CDR3 sequence reads: CASSRSWTGSSYNSPLHF. CDR3 in DNA: TGTGCCAGCAGCCGCAGCTGGACAGGCAGCTCCTATAATTCACCCCTCCACTTT.

The chain joins TRBV27 to TRBJ2-7; D uncertain. Trimming stripped 5 bases from V and 4 bases from J, with 12 bases between. This CDR3 contains 13 residues. Germline lookup yields CDR1 MNHEY and CDR2 SMNVEV (reference sequence). This CDR3 reads CASSPLDKYEQYF. DNA for the CDR3: TGTGCCAGCAGTCCCTTAGACAAATACGAGCAGTACTTC.

The genes are TRBV3-1 (or the pseudogene TRBV3-2) and TRBJ2-1; D is possibly TRBD1 (8 bases). V lost 3 bases and J lost 8, with 17 bases in between. This CDR3 is built from 15 residues. The V gene's germline CDR1 is LGHDT and CDR2 YNNKEL (reference sequence). Here the CDR3 DNA reads TGTGCCAGCAGCCAGTATAACAGGGGGGGGGATGAGCAGTTCTTC. Its protein is CASSQYNRGGDEQFF.

V gene TRBV3-1 (or the pseudogene TRBV3-2) combines with J gene TRBJ2-7; D call uncertain. Germline-derived CDR1 and CDR2 are LGHDT and YNNKEL (reference sequence). The CDR3 runs to 14 residues. V gave up 2 bases and J gave up 2 bases, with 10 bases separating them. CDR3 bases: TGTGCCAGCAGCCAACACGGGTCTCCCTACGAGCAGTACTTC. This sequence encodes CASSQHGSPYEQYF.

The chain has TRBV7-2 and TRBJ2-1; 8 positions match TRBD2. The CDR3 runs to 16 residues. Germline V CDR1 and CDR2: SGHTA, FQGNSA. The V gene end was trimmed by 5 bases and the J gene end by 2 bases; junction bases not matched to a gene: 8. CDR3 sequence (DNA): TGTGCCAGCAGCCCTACGAGCGGGGGTGCCTACAATGAGCAGTTCTTC. Residues: CASSPTSGGAYNEQFF.

CDR3 in DNA: TGTGCCAGCAGCCAAGTTCCGAGCCCGGGTGGAGCTGGAAACACCATATATTTT. Encoded protein: CASSQVPSPGGAGNTIYF. The V gene is TRBV3-1 (or the pseudogene TRBV3-2), the J gene TRBJ1-3; D remains ambiguous. Between the trimmed V and J ends, which lost 1 base and 2 bases, there was a span of 18 bases. The CDR3 runs 18 residues. From germline, CDR1 is LGHDT and CDR2 YNNKEL (reference sequence).

CDR3 loop: CASSFGGGTNTEAFF. DNA of the CDR3: TGTGCCAGCAGCTTCGGCGGGGGGACGAACACTGAAGCTTTCTTT. The chain employs TRBV7-6 and TRBJ1-1; possible D gene TRBD1, 5 bases. This CDR3 contains 15 residues. Germline V CDR1 and CDR2: SGHVS, FNYEAQ. V was clipped by 3 bases and J by 1 base, with 12 bases between them.